A selection of T cell receptor beta chains follows, all from one sample in a study of PD-1 blockade in classical Hodgkin lymphoma. Here immunoSEQ multiplex PCR was the method, and the copy in TCRdb shows in-frame clones only, minus some. The table has some 7,000 clones, 50% to 75% seen once. The sequences come from CD8+ T cells from blood, collected before the fourth cycle of nivolumab. The source is a human donor with classical Hodgkin lymphoma. CDR3s include the opening cysteine and the closing phenylalanine or tryptophan. D genes are given only for firm matches. Clone size is not always given. Where it is, it says once, few, many or a class for expanded clones.

>NA|14|TRBV7-8|NA|TRBJ2-7
CASSSEGGGYEQYF
TGTGCCAGCAGCTCGGAGGGAGGGGGCTACGAGCAGTACTTC
>few|16|TRBV28|TRBD2|TRBJ2-7
CASSLGTSGIFYEQYF
TGTGCCAGCAGTTTAGGAACTAGCGGGATTTTTTACGAGCAGTACTTC
>NA|14|TRBV9|NA|TRBJ2-3
CASSVDGSTDTQYF
TGTGCCAGCAGCGTAGACGGGAGCACAGATACGCAGTATTTT
>few|14|TRBV11-2|TRBD1|TRBJ2-7
CASSLVDRAPEQYF
TGTGCCAGCAGCTTAGTGGACAGGGCGCCCGAGCAGTACTTC
>NA|13|TRBV11-2|NA|TRBJ1-1
CASRTGSYTEAFF
TGTGCCAGCAGAACAGGGTCTTACACTGAAGCTTTCTTT
>NA|15|TRBV7-9|TRBD1|TRBJ2-7
CASSATGTGSYEQYF
TGTGCCAGCAGCGCCACCGGGACAGGCTCCTACGAGCAGTACTTC
>few|15|TRBV6-5|TRBD2|TRBJ2-2
CASSYLAGGPGELFF
TGTGCCAGCAGTTACCTAGCGGGAGGGCCCGGGGAGCTGTTTTTT
>NA|16|TRBV7-8|NA|TRBJ2-3
CASSHLIGWDTDTQYF
TGTGCCAGCAGCCACCTCATCGGGTGGGACACAGATACGCAGTATTTT
>NA|15|TRBV28|NA|TRBJ1-2
CASSLFLNRNYGYTF
TGTGCCAGCAGTTTATTTTTGAACAGGAACTATGGCTACACCTTC
>NA|12|TRBV5-4|NA|TRBJ1-1
CASSYSPTEAFF
TGTGCCAGCAGTTACAGCCCTACTGAAGCTTTCTTT
>NA|14|TRBV18|NA|TRBJ2-7
CASSPGTLSYEQYF
TGTGCCAGCTCACCAGGGACACTGTCCTACGAGCAGTACTTC
>NA|15|TRBV6-6|TRBD1|TRBJ2-7
CASSPQPDRASEQYF
TGTGCCAGCAGTCCCCAACCGGACAGGGCTTCCGAGCAGTACTTC
>NA|13|TRBV27|NA|TRBJ2-7
CASSPSDSYEQYF
TGTGCCAGCAGCCCCTCGGACAGCTACGAGCAGTACTTC
>NA|11|TRBV11-3|NA|TRBJ1-1
CASSPGAEAFF
TGTGCCAGCAGCCCGGGGGCTGAAGCTTTCTTT
>NA|18|TRBV4-1|NA|TRBJ2-7
CASSQDEPTRAFSYEQYF
TGCGCCAGCAGCCAAGATGAGCCAACCCGTGCGTTCTCCTACGAGCAGTACTTC
>NA|13|TRBV6-5|TRBD1|TRBJ2-7
CASTLTGSYEQYF
TGTGCCAGCACTTTGACAGGGTCCTACGAGCAGTACTTC
>few|13|TRBV19|NA|TRBJ1-4
CASSPWMGEKLFF
TGTGCCAGTAGTCCCTGGATGGGCGAAAAACTGTTTTTT
>NA|15|TRBV7-9|TRBD2|TRBJ2-5
CASSYRSGYQETQYF
TGTGCCAGCAGCTACCGTAGCGGGTACCAAGAGACCCAGTACTTC
>NA|14|TRBV9|NA|TRBJ2-5
CASSVSGIQETQYF
TGTGCCAGCAGCGTCTCGGGGATCCAAGAGACCCAGTACTTC
>NA|15|TRBV10-3|TRBD1|TRBJ2-1
CAISDRDSSYNEQFF
TGTGCCATCAGTGATAGGGACAGCTCCTACAATGAGCAGTTCTTC
>NA|15|TRBV5-1|NA|TRBJ2-7
CASSLARDGGYEQYF
TGCGCCAGCAGCTTGGCCCGAGACGGTGGCTACGAGCAGTACTTC
>NA|15|TRBV4-2|NA|TRBJ2-2
CASSQELANSGELFF
TGTGCCAGCAGCCAAGAACTAGCAAACTCCGGGGAGCTGTTTTTT
>NA|17|TRBV4-1|TRBD2|TRBJ2-2
CASSHPSGGGNTGELFF
TGCGCCAGCAGCCACCCCTCGGGGGGAGGGAACACCGGGGAGCTGTTTTTT